The present T cell receptor (beta chain) was sequenced within a study of T cells in Graves' hyperthyroidism and ophthalmopathy. Broader study findings: Ophthalmopathy was separated from stable hyperthyroidism by a 13 V-J model. Blood shared most expanded thyroid clonotypes above 0.001.

The CDR3 is made up of 15 amino acids. With 3 bases removed from V and 5 bases from J, the gap between germline ends came to 17 bases. The germline gives CDR1 SQVTM, CDR2 ANQGSEA. TCR beta CDR3 regions were amplified from RNA. First-round RT-PCR with HTBI primers amplified the TCR CDR3 region. TCRdb reprocessed the multiplex PCR reads via MiXCR and lists one record per CDR3 protein. The sample carries some 570,000 distinct CDR3 sequences, around 14% recorded once. In this sample, this clonotype turned up many times. No antigen is known for it. This chain joins TRBV29-1 and TRBJ2-1, with a weak D call TRBD2 (6 bases). Sequencing was done on a sample of blood. The clonotype comes from a woman aged 18 to 35 with Graves' ophthalmopathy. The CDR3 loop is CSVDLAIFLDNEQFF. DNA for the CDR3: TGCAGCGTTGATCTAGCGATATTCCTAGACAATGAGCAGTTCTTC.